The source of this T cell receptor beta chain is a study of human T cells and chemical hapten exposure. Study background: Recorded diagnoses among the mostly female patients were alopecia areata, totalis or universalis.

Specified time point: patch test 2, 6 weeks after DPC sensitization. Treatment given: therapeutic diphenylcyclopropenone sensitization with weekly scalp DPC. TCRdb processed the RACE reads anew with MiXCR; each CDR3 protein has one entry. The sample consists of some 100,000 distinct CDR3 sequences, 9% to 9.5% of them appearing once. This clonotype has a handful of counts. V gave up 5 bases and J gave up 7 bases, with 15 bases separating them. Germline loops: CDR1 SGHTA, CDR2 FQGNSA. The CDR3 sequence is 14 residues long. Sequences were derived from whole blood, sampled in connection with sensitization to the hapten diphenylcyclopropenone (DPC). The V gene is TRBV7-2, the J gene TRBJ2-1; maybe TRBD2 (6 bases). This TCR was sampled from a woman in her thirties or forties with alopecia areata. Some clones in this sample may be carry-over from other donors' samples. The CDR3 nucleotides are TGTGCCAGCAGCCTCCCGGGGGTGGTTAATGAGCAGTTCTTC. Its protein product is CASSLPGVVNEQFF.